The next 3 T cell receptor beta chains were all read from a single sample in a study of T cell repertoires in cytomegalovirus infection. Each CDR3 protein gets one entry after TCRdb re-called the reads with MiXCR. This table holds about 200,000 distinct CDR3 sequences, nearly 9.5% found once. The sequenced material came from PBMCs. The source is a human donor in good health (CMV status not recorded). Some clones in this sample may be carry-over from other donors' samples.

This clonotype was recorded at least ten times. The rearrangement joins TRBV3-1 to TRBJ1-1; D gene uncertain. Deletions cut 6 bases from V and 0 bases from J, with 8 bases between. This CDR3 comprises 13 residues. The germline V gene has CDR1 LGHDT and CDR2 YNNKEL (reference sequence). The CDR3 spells CASRSALNTEAFF. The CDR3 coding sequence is TGTGCCAGCAGGTCAGCGTTGAACACTGAAGCTTTCTTT.

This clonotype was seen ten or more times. CDR3 sequence: CASTSFGTEYNEQFF. The DNA of the CDR3 is TGTGCCAGCACCTCCTTCGGGACGGAATACAATGAGCAGTTCTTC. The rearrangement joins TRBV25-1 to TRBJ2-1; D tentatively fits TRBD1 or TRBD2 (5 bases each). The CDR3 is 15 amino acids. Germline CDR1 reads MGHDK; CDR2 reads SYGVNS. Trimming pared 7 bases from V and 4 bases from J, leaving 17 bases between.

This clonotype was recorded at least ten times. CDR3: CASSAQGGTNEQFF. CDR3 bases: TGTGCCAGCAGCGCACAGGGGGGGACGAATGAGCAGTTCTTC. The V gene is TRBV7-8, the J gene TRBJ2-1, with D tentatively TRBD1 (8 bases). There are 14 residues in the CDR3. Germline V gives CDR1 SGHVS, CDR2 FQNEAQ. Trimming pared 5 bases from V and 7 bases from J, leaving 15 bases between.